The clone carrying this T cell receptor (beta chain) was picked up many times. The antigen is unknown. TCR beta VDJ and CDR3 profiling used genomic DNA as template. TCRdb re-derived calls from the reads in MiXCR, one entry per CDR3 protein. The sample lists some 200,000 distinct CDR3 sequences, just under 50% seen once, with about 9.7% in the top ten. From germline, CDR1 is KGHDR and CDR2 SFDVKD. With V trimmed by 5 bases and J by 9 bases, 13 bases remained unmatched. The CDR3 has 16 amino acids. These data come from a study of CD8+CD57+ T cells in acquired aplastic anemia. Study-wide context: Average DNA yield from sorted CD4+ and CD8+ cells was approximately 3 ug.

Study-level results: Any difference that existed in CD8+ Simpson's diversity between patients and controls was not significant.

Whoever was chosen for sequencing had shown CD8+CD57+ cell expansion by flow cytometry. The V call is TRBV24-1, the J call TRBJ2-1, with 9 bases matching TRBD1. What was sequenced was sorted CD4+, CD8+, or CD8+CD57+ T cells (not recorded which) from PBMCs. This receptor was identified in a human donor with aplastic anemia. Written as DNA, the CDR3 is TGTGCCACCAGTGCCCCTCCGGGACAGGGTAGGACTGAGCAGTTCTTC. Protein: CATSAPPGQGRTEQFF.